This entry concerns a single T cell receptor (beta chain). Its antigen is still unknown. V was clipped by 6 bases and J by 6 bases, with 11 bases between them. From germline, CDR1 is SNHLY and CDR2 FYNNEI. The CDR3 contains 13 residues. Naive CD4+ cells were CD45RA-selected; the remaining cells were memory. This specimen belongs to a study of shared clonotypes between healthy human individuals. Template for every sorted-subset replicate PCR totaled approximately 0.2 ug DNA, tens of thousands of T cell genomes. The protocol was immunoSEQ multiplex PCR, while the TCRdb copy is restricted to in-frame clones and leaves out a portion. This sample has fewer than 3 million clones, with around 93% found just once. Study-wide results and limits: Clonotype sharing among donors, it was expected, would be affected by sequencing depth. Richness estimates generally favored naive over memory subsets.

The receptor was derived from a man between 18 and 29 years old in good health. Some clones in this sample may be carry-over from other donors' samples. The chain uses TRBV2 and TRBJ1-4; D gene unclear. Sequenced sample: naive CD4+ T cells from PBMCs. Regarding subset: CD45RA+ positively selected. CDR3 in amino acids: CASRVQLYEKLFF. CDR3 in DNA: TGTGCCAGCAGGGTCCAGCTTTATGAAAAACTGTTTTTT.